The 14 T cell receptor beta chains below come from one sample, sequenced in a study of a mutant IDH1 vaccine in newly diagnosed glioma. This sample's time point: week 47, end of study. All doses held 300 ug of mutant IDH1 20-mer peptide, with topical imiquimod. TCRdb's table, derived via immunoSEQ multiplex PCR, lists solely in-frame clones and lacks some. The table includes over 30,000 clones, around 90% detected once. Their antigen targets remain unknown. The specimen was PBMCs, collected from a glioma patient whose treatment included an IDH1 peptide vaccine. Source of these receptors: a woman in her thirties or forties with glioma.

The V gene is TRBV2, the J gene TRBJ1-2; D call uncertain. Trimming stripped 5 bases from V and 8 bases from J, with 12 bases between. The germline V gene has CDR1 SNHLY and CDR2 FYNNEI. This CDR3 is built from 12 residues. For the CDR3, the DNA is TGTGCCAGCAGTTTCCTGCCCGGCGGCTACACCTTC. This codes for CASSFLPGGYTF.

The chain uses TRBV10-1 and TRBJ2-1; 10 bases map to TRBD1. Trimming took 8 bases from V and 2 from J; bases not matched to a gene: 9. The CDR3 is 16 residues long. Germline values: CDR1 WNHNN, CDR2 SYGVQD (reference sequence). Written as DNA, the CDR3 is TGCGCCAGCGCCAGACAGGGGGCGCAGGCCTACAATGAGCAGTTCTTC. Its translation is CASARQGAQAYNEQFF.

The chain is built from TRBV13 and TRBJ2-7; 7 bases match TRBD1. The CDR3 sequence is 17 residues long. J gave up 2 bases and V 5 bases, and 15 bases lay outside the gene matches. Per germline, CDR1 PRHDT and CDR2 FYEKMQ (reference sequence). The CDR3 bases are TGTGCCAGCAGCCCGAAGAGGGGGCTTTCCCACCCCTACGAGCAGTACTTC. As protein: CASSPKRGLSHPYEQYF.

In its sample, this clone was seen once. CDR3 residues: CASSEGRASNSPLHF. CDR3 DNA sequence: TGCGCCAGCAGTGAGGGCCGGGCGTCGAATTCACCCCTCCACTTT. The J gene is TRBJ1-6, the V gene TRBV10-2; D unclear. The CDR3 loop spans 15 amino acids. Germline CDR1 is WSHSY and CDR2 is SAAADI. V was shortened by 2 bases and J by 7 bases, with 12 bases between the two germline ends.

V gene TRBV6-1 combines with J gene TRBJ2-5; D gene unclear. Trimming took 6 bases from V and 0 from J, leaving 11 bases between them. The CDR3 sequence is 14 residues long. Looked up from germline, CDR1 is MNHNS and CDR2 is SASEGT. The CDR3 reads CASSPTWDQETQYF. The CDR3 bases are TGTGCCAGCAGCCCAACGTGGGACCAAGAGACCCAGTACTTC.

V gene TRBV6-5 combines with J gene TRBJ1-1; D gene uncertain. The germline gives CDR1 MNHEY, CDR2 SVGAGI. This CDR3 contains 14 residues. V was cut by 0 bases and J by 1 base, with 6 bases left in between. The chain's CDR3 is CASSYSPSNTEAFF. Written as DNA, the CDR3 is TGTGCCAGCAGTTACTCCCCGTCGAACACTGAAGCTTTCTTT.

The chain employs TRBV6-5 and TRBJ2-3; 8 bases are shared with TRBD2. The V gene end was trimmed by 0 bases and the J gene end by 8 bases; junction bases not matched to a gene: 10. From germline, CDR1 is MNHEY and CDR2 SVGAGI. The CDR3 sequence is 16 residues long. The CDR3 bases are TGTGCCAGCAGTTACTCGACGGGGGGGAGGGTTGGTACGCAGTATTTT. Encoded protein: CASSYSTGGRVGTQYF.

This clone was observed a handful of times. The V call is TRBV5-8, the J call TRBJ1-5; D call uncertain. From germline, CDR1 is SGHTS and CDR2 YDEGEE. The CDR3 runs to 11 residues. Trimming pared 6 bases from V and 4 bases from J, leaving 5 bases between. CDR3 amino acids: CASTLNQPQHF. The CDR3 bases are TGTGCCAGCACCTTAAATCAGCCCCAGCATTTT.

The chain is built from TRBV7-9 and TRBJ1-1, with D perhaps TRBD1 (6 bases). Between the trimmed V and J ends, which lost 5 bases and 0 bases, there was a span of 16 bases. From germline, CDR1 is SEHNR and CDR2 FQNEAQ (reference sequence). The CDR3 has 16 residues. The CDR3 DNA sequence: TGTGCCAGCAGCCGGGGGGCGGCAGGGATGAACACTGAAGCTTTCTTT. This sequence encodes CASSRGAAGMNTEAFF.

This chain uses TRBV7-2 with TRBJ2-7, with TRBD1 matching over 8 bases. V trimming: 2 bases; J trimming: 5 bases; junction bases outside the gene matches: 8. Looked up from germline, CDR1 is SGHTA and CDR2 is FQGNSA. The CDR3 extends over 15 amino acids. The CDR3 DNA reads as TGTGCCAGCAGCTTATTAAGACAGGGGCAGGACGAGCAGTACTTC. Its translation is CASSLLRQGQDEQYF.

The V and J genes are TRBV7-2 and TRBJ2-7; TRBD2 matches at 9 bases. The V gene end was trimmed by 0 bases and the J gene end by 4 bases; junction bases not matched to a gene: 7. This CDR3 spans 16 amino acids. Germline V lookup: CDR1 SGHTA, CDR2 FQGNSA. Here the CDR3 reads CASSLASTSGSYEQYF. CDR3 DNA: TGTGCCAGCAGCTTAGCATCAACTAGCGGGTCTTACGAGCAGTACTTC. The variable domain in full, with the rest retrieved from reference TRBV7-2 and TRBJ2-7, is GAGVSQSPSNKVTEKGKDVELRCDPISGHTALYWYRQSLGQGLEFLIYFQGNSAPDKSGLPSDRFSAERTGGSVSTLTIQRTQQEDSAVYLCASSLASTSGSYEQYFGPGTRLTVT.

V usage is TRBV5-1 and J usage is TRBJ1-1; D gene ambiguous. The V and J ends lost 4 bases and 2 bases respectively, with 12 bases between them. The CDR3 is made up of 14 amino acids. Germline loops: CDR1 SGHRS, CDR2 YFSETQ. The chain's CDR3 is CASSLEKGNTEAFF. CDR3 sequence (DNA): TGCGCCAGCAGCCTGGAAAAGGGCAACACTGAAGCTTTCTTT.

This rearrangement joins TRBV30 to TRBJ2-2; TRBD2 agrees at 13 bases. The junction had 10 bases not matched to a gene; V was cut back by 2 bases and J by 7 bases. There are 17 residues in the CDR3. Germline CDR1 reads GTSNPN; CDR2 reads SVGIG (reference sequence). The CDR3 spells CAWSSRTSGRIHGELFF. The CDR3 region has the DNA TGTGCCTGGAGTTCGAGGACTAGCGGGAGAATTCACGGGGAGCTGTTTTTT.

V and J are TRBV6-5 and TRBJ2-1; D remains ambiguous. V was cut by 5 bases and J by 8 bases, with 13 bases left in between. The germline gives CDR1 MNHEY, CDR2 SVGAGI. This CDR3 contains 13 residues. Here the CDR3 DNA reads TGTGCCAGCAGTGGGCGTTGGGTCCATGAGCAGTTCTTC. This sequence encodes CASSGRWVHEQFF.